This entry describes one T cell receptor (beta chain). This record comes from a study of blood T cell repertoires in COVID-19. Study-level background: Specimens from acute and convalescent COVID-19 originated in the United States, Italy and Spain.

Profiling relied on immunoSEQ multiplex PCR, and the TCRdb table lists in-frame clones only, not all of them. The data contain around 100,000 clones, about 89% of them singletons. Trimming removed 3 bases at V and 5 bases at J, with 19 bases between. The germline V gene encodes CDR1 MNHNS and CDR2 SASEGT. The CDR3 runs 16 residues. The clonotype comes from a man aged 35-49 years with acute or convalescent COVID-19. This chain joins TRBV6-1 and TRBJ1-1; D possibly corresponds to TRBD1 (5 bases). The sequenced material came from peripheral blood. The CDR3 DNA is TGTGCCAGCAGTGAGCAGACAGTAATAGGTGTAACTGAAGCTTTCTTT. The encoded protein is CASSEQTVIGVTEAFF.